These 5 T cell receptor beta chains share one sample of origin, sequenced in a study of human T cells and chemical hapten exposure. Time point specified: pre-sensitization, week 0. Treatment specified: therapeutic diphenylcyclopropenone sensitization with weekly scalp DPC. TCRdb redid the calling of the RACE reads with MiXCR, one entry per CDR3 protein. Here the sample spans roughly 120,000 distinct CDR3 sequences, approximately 15% being singletons. The sample consisted of whole blood, taken in connection with sensitization to the hapten diphenylcyclopropenone (DPC). The receptors were sampled from a woman in her late teens or twenties with alopecia areata. Some clones in this sample may be carry-over from other donors' samples.

This clonotype was counted between two and nine times. The V call is TRBV20-1, the J call TRBJ2-2, with D perhaps matching TRBD1 (5 bases). The germline V and J ends were trimmed by 4 bases and 3 bases, with 12 bases remaining between them. Per the germline V gene, CDR1 is DFQATT and CDR2 is SNEGSKA (reference sequence). This CDR3 comprises 14 residues. The CDR3 bases are TGCAGTGCTAAGGCAGGGTCCGACACCGGGGAGCTGTTTTTT. This sequence encodes CSAKAGSDTGELFF.

This clonotype occurred many times. The chain uses TRBV18 and TRBJ1-1; 11 bases map to TRBD1. Germline V gene lookup returns CDR1 KGHSH and CDR2 LQKENI. This CDR3 spans 17 amino acids. The junction had 12 bases not matched to a gene; V was cut back by 5 bases and J by 4 bases. The CDR3 here is CASSLEKTGTGGTEAFF. The CDR3 DNA reads TGTGCCAGCTCATTGGAAAAGACCGGGACAGGGGGCACTGAAGCTTTCTTT. Using reference TRBV18 and TRBJ1-1 for the parts outside the CDR3, the full variable domain is NAGVMQNPRHLVRRRGQEARLRCSPMKGHSHVYWYRQLPEEGLKFMVYLQKENIIDESGMPKERFSAEFPKEGPSILRIQQVVRGDSAAYFCASSLEKTGTGGTEAFFGQGTRLTVV.

This clonotype was detected ten times or more. V and J are TRBV28 and TRBJ1-5; 12 positions agree with TRBD1. The junction had 6 bases not matched to a gene; V was cut back by 2 bases and J by 7 bases. CDR1 and CDR2 from the germline V gene are MDHEN and SYDVKM. The CDR3 consists of 16 residues. CDR3 in DNA: TGTGCCAGCAGTTTAACGGGACAGGGGGCCGGACAGCCCCAGCATTTT. Encoded protein: CASSLTGQGAGQPQHF.

This clonotype occurred a few times. This likely comes from a read error, as the CDR3 has no conserved phenylalanine or tryptophan at its end. The limits of the CDR3 on the DNA are not certain, so only TCRdb's listed CDR3 is given. The V and J genes are TRBV6-1 and TRBJ2-5; TRBD1 was called by the table and not checked on the DNA. The germline gives CDR1 MNHNS, CDR2 SASEGT. The CDR3 comprises 10 residues, both ends counted. The CDR3 is CATNPPGGRI.

V and J are TRBV7-2 and TRBJ2-1; D is uncertain. Germline V gives CDR1 SGHTA, CDR2 FQGNSA. The CDR3 runs to 16 residues. Trimming stripped 1 base from V and 0 bases from J, with 10 bases between. In DNA, the CDR3 is TGTGCCAGCAGCTTAGAGCCTCCCAGCTCCTACAATGAGCAGTTCTTC. Translated, it gives CASSLEPPSSYNEQFF.